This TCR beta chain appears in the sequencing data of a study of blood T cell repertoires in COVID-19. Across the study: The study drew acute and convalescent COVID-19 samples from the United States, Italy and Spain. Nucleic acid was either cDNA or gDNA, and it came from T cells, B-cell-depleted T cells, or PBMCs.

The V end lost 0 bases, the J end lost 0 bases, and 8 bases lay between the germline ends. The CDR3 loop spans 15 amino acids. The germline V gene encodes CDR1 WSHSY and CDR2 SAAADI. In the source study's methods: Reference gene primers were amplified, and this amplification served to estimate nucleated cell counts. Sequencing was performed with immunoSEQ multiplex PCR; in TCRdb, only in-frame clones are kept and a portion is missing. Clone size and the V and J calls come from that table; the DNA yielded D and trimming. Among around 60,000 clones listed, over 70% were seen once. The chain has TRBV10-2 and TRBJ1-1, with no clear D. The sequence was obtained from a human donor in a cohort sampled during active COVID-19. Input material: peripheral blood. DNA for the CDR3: TGCGCCAGCAGTGAGTCTACAGTTATGAACACTGAAGCTTTCTTT. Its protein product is CASSESTVMNTEAFF.